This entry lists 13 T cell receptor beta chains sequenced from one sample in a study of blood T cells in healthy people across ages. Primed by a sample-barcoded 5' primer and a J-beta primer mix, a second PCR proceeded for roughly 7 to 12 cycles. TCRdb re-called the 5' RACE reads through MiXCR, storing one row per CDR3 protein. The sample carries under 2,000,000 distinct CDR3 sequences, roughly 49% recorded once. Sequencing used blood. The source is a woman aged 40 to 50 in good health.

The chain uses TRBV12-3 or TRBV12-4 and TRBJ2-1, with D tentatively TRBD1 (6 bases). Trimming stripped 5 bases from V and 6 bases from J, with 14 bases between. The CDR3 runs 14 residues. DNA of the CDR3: TGTGCCAGCAGTGGGGGCCCGTTAGGCAATGAGCAGTTCTTC. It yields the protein CASSGGPLGNEQFF.

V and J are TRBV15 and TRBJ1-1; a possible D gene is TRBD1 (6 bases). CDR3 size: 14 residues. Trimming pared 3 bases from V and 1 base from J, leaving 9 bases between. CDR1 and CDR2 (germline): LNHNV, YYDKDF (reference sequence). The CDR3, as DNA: TGTGCCACCAGCAGCCTGGGACAGAACACTGAAGCTTTCTTT. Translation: CATSSLGQNTEAFF.

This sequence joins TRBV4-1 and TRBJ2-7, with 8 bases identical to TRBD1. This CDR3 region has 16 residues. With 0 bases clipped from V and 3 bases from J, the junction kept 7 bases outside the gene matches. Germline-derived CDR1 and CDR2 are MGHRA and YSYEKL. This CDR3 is CASSQEAGQGVYEQYF. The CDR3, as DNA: TGCGCCAGCAGCCAAGAAGCCGGACAGGGCGTCTACGAGCAGTACTTC.

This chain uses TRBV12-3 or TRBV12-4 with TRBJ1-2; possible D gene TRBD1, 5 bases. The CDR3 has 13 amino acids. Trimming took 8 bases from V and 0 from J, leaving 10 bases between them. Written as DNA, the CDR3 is TGTGCCAGCGGTTGGGGCACTAACTATGGCTACACCTTC. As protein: CASGWGTNYGYTF.

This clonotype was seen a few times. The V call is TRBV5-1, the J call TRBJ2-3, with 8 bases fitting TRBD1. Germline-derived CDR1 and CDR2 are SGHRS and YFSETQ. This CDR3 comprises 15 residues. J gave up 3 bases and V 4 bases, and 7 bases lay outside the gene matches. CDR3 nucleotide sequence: TGCGCCAGCAGCAGACAGGGGTCGGAGACAGATACGCAGTATTTT. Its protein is CASSRQGSETDTQYF.

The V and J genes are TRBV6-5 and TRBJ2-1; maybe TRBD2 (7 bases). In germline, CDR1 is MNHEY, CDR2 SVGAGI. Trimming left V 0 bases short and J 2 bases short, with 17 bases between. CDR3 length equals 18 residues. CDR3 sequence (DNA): TGTGCCAGCAGTTACTCAGGGGGGGGCAGATCTGCCTACAATGAGCAGTTCTTC. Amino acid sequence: CASSYSGGGRSAYNEQFF.

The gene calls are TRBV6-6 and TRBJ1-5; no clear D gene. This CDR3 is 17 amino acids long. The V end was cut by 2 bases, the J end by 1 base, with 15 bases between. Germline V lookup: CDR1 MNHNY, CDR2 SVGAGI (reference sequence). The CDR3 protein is CASSYDTWEYSNQPQHF. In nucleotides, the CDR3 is TGTGCCAGCAGTTACGACACCTGGGAATACAGCAATCAGCCCCAGCATTTT.

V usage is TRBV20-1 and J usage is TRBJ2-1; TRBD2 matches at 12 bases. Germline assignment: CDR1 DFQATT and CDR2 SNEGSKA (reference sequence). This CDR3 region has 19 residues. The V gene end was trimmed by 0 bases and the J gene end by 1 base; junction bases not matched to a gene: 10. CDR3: CSARDRLLAGGASYNEQFF. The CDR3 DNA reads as TGCAGTGCTAGAGATCGGTTACTAGCGGGAGGAGCGTCCTACAATGAGCAGTTCTTC.

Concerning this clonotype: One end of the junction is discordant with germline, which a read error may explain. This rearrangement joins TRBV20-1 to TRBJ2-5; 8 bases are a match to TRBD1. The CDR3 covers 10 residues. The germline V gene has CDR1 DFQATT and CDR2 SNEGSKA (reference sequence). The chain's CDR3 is CRASRQGQYF. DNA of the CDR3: TGCAGGGCTAGCAGACAGGGGCAGTACTTC.

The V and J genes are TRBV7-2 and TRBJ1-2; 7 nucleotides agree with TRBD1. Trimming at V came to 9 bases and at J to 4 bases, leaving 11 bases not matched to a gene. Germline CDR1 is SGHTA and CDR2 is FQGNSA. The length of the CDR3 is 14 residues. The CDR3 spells CASSLAGGVYGYTF. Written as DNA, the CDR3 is TGTGCCAGTTCTCTCGCAGGGGGAGTCTATGGCTACACCTTC.

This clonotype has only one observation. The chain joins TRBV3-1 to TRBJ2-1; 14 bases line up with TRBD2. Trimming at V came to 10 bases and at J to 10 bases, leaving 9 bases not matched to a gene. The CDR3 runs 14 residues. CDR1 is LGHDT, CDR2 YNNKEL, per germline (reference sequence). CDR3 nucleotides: TGTGCCACCCGGACTAGCGGGGGGCAGGGGGAGCAGTTCTTC. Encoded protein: CATRTSGGQGEQFF.

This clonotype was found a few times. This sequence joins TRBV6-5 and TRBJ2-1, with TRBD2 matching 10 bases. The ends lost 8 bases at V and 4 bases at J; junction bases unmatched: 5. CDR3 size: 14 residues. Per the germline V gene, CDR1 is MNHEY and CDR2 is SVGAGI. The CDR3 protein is CASRSGGAYNEQFF. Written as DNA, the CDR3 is TGTGCCAGCCGAAGCGGGGGGGCTTACAATGAGCAGTTCTTC.

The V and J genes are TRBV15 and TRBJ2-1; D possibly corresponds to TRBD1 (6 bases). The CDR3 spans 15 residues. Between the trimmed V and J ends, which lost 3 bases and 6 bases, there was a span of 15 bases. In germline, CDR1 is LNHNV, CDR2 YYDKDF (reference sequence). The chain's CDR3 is CATSRGRGSSNEQFF. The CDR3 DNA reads TGTGCCACCAGCAGGGGAAGGGGGAGTAGCAATGAGCAGTTCTTC.